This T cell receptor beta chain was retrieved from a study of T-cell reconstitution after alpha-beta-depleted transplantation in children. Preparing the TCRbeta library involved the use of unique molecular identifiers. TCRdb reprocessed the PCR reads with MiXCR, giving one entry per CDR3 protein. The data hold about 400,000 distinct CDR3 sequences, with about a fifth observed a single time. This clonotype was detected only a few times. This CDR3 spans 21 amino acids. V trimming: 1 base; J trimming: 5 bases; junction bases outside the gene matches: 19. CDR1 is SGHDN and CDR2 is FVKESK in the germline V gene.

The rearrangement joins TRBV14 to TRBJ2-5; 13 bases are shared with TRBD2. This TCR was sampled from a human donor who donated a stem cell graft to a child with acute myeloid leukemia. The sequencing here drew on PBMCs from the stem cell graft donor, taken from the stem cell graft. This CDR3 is CASSQVSFWSSGLAGEETQYF. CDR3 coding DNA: TGTGCCAGCAGCCAAGTTTCGTTTTGGAGTTCCGGACTAGCGGGAGAGGAGACCCAGTACTTC.